This TCR beta chain was captured by sequencing in a study of blood T cells in healthy people across ages. Next came a second PCR, run for about 7 to 12 cycles, which used a sample-barcoded 5' primer along with a J-beta primer mix. TCRdb redid the calling of the 5' RACE reads with MiXCR, one entry per CDR3 protein. In the table there are 1.5 million to 1.9 million distinct CDR3 sequences, 35% to 45% of which are singletons. Donors were systemically healthy Caucasian individuals from Russia aged 6 to 90 years. CDR3 length: 15 residues. Germline trimming cut 4 bases from V and 3 bases from J; bases unmatched to any gene: 5. In germline, CDR1 is LNHNV, CDR2 YYDKDF (reference sequence).

The TCR comes from a woman aged 18-30 years in good health. The chain recombines TRBV15 with TRBJ2-1, with 8 bases that match TRBD2. Sequenced sample: blood. Here the CDR3 DNA reads TGTGCCACCAGCACCCGGGGGGGAATCTACAATGAGCAGTTCTTC. Its protein is CATSTRGGIYNEQFF.